In this sample, the clone carrying this T cell receptor beta chain turned up a few times. Antigen unknown. This sample was included in a study of blood T cells in healthy people across ages. Findings and caveats of the study: Naive and antigen-experienced cells could not be conclusively compared, given unsorted PBMCs.

A second PCR, run for about 7 to 12 cycles, used a sample-barcoded 5' primer plus a J-beta primer mix. MiXCR, run by TCRdb on the 5' RACE reads, gives a single entry per CDR3 protein. The data contain approximately 680,000 distinct CDR3 sequences, roughly 32% of them singletons. This receptor was obtained from a woman older than 75 in good health. Sequencing was carried out using blood.

As DNA, the CDR3 is TGTGCCAGCAGCCCAGGACAGGGGGGTAGCGGTGAAGCTTTCTTT. It specifies CASSPGQGGSGEAFF. The chain couples TRBV7-2 to TRBJ1-1; the match to TRBD1 covers 10 bases. CDR1 and CDR2 from the germline V gene are SGHTA and FQGNSA. V was clipped by 5 bases and J by 7 bases; unmatched bases: 10. The CDR3 is 15 residues long.